The source of this T cell receptor beta chain is a study of identical twins. Study results and caveats: In cord blood, abundant beta clonotypes had fewer insertions; memory showed no trend.

One entry per CDR3 protein, called by TCRdb with MiXCR from the 5' RACE reads. The repertoire holds 200,000 to 250,000 distinct CDR3 sequences, with about 13% as singletons. As to this clonotype: Its antigen remains unidentified.

Healthy Caucasians supplied all donations. This CDR3 is built from 14 residues. Trimming removed 7 bases at V and 4 bases at J, with 20 bases between. Germline V lookup: CDR1 DFQATT, CDR2 SNEGSKA (reference sequence). The same data also contributed to another study, on yellow fever vaccine responses in identical twins.

Sequencing was carried out using memory (CD45RO+) T cells sorted from blood. This chain joins TRBV20-1 and TRBJ2-7; D remains ambiguous. This receptor was taken from a woman aged 18-30 years in good health. CDR3 amino acids: CSGEMGHLPYEQYF. As DNA, the CDR3 is TGCAGTGGGGAAATGGGCCACCTCCCTTACGAGCAGTACTTC.